This T cell receptor beta chain derives from a study of blood T cell repertoires in COVID-19 (dated by TCRdb to between 2020 and 2021). For the study in its entirety: Collaborator samples came from the United States, Italy and Spain and covered acute and convalescent phases of COVID-19. The prospective study material was composed of cDNA or gDNA derived from T cells, B-cell-depleted T cells, or PBMCs. Deeply sampled blood TCRbeta repertoires from subjects exposed to, actively infected with, or recovered from COVID-19 were included in the dataset. A freely available public database, intended as a resource for researchers studying the immune response to SARS-CoV-2, is where the repertoires were released. The samples were drawn from two sources: the first 160 participants of the ongoing ImmuneRACE study, and 950 to 1,500 subjects contributed by 6 global collaborators. Sample metadata almost always included a de-identified subject ID, COVID-19 status, age in years and sex. Where HLA class I and class II types were available, the types were taken from metadata supplied by the sample provider, not from assay-based typing. What the authors observed across the whole study: Clinical and demographic metadata were provided uncurated, with the amount varying by source and participant.

This clone was seen more than once but under ten times. The antigen it binds to is not known. Per-base quality was not reported, and no clone a single base away is much larger than it. TCRbeta CDR3 regions were amplified from genomic DNA by means of the immunoSEQ Assay, a bias-controlled multiplex PCR. On the study's bioinformatics: Nucleated cell counts per sample were estimated from amplification of reference gene primers within the assay. Sequence reads were collapsed and filtered to measure the absolute abundance of every unique TCRbeta CDR3 rearrangement. Productive Simpson clonality was computed per sample as the square root of Simpson's diversity index over productive rearrangements. This is the immuneACCESS table as TCRdb keeps it, with only in-frame sequences that have V and J called. A part of the clones is gone; compared with another copy, unresolved V genes explain less than half, and the rest is unexplained. The DNA gave D and trimming, while V, J and clone size come from that table. The sample yields around 89,000 clones; roughly 70% were counted once. Of the sample, approximately 15% falls within the top ten clones.

Counted from cysteine to phenylalanine, this CDR3 has 14 amino acids. The read is trimmed to its CDR3 DNA, 42 bases read in frame from base 1. Ends trimmed: V by 5 bases, J by 3 bases; bases unmatched to a gene: 5. Via the germline V gene, CDR1 is MDHEN and CDR2 SYDVKM. Whole blood was collected in K2EDTA tubes by collaborating institutions according to the institutions' own protocols. For TCRbeta analysis, collaborator samples were shipped as frozen whole blood, as isolated PBMCs, or as DNA extracted from either sample type. The receptor comes from a woman older than 75 with acute or convalescent COVID-19. Here the chain combines TRBV28 and TRBJ1-1; TRBD1 lines up with 8 middle nucleotides. The sample was peripheral blood. The nucleotide sequence reads TGTGCCAGCAGTCTTTTGGACAGGGACACTGAAGCTTTCTTT. It codes for CASSLLDRDTEAFF.